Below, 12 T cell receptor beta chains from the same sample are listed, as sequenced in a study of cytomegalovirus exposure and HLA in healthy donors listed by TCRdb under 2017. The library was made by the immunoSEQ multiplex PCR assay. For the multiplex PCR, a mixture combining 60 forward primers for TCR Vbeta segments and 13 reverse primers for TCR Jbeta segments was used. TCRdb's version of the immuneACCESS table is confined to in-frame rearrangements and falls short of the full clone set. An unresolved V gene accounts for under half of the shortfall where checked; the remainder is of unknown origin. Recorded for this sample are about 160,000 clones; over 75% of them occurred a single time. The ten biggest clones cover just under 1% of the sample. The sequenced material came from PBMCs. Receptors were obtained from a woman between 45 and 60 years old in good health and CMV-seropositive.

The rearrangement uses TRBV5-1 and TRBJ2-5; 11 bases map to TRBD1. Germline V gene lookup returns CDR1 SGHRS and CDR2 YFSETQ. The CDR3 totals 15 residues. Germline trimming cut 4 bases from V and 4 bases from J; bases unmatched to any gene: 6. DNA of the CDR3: TGCGCCAGCAGCCCGCGGACAGGGGGCGGAGAGACCCAGTACTTC. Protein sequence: CASSPRTGGGETQYF.

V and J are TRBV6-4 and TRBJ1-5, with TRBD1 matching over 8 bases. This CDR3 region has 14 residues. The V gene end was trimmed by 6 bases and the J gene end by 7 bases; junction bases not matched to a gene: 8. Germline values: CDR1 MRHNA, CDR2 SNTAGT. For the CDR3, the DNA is TGTGCCAGCAGCTCCGGGACAGGCGAGCAGCCCCAGCATTTT. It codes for CASSSGTGEQPQHF.

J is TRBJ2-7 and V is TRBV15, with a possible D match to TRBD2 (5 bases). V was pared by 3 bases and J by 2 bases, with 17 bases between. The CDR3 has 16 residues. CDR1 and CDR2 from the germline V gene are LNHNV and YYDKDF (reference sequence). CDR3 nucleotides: TGTGCCACCAGCAGGGACGGAAAGCGGTTCACCTACGAGCAGTACTTC. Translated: CATSRDGKRFTYEQYF. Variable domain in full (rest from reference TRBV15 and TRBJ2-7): DAMVIQNPRYQVTQFGKPVTLSCSQTLNHNVMYWYQQKSSQAPKLLFHYYDKDFNNEADTPDNFQSRRPNTSFCFLDIRSPGLGDTAMYLCATSRDGKRFTYEQYFGPGTRLTVT.

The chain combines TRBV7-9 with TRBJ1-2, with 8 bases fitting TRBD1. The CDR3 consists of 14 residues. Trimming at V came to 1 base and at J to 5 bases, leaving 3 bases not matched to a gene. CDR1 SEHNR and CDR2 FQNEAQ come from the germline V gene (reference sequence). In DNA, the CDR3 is TGTGCCAGCAGCTTAGGGGGGACAGGTTATGGCTACACCTTC. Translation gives CASSLGGTGYGYTF. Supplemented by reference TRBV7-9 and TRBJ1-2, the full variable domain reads DTGVSQNPRHKITKRGQNVTFRCDPISEHNRLYWYRQTLGQGPEFLTYFQNEAQLEKSRLLSDRFSAERPKGSFSTLEIQRTEQGDSAMYLCASSLGGTGYGYTFGSGTRLTVV.

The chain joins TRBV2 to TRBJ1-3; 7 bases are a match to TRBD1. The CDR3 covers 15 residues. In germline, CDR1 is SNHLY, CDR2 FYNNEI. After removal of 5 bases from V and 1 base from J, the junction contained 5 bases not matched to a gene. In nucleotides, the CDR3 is TGTGCCAGCAGTACCCGACAGGGTTCTGGAAACACCATATATTTT. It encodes CASSTRQGSGNTIYF.

CDR3 sequence reads: CASSLGQLNTEAFF. As DNA, the CDR3 is TGTGCCAGCAGCTTAGGACAGCTGAACACTGAAGCTTTCTTT. The gene calls are TRBV7-8 and TRBJ1-1; D possibly corresponds to TRBD1 (5 bases). Trimming removed 1 base at V and 0 bases at J, with 6 bases between. Germline CDR1 SGHVS, CDR2 FQNEAQ. The CDR3 covers 14 residues.

CDR3 bases: TGTGCCAGCAGTGGGAGCTGGGGGGAGTCCACCGGGGAGCTGTTTTTT. This codes for CASSGSWGESTGELFF. The genes are TRBV25-1 and TRBJ2-2; a possible D gene is TRBD2 (6 bases). Trimming took off 4 bases at V and 4 bases at J, with 16 bases between the two ends. CDR1 MGHDK and CDR2 SYGVNS come from the germline V gene. The CDR3 runs 16 residues. Full variable domain (missing parts from reference TRBV25-1 and TRBJ2-2): EADIYQTPRYLVIGTGKKITLECSQTMGHDKMYWYQQDPGMELHLIHYSYGVNSTEKGDLSSESTVSRIRTEHFPLTLESARPSHTSQYLCASSGSWGESTGELFFGEGSRLTVL.

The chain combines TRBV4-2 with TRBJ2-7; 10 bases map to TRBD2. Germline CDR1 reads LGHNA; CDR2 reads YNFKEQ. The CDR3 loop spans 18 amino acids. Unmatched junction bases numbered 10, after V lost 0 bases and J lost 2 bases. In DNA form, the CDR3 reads TGTGCCAGCAGCCAAGAAAACTCCCGAGCGGGAGGGACCTACGAGCAGTACTTC. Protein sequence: CASSQENSRAGGTYEQYF.

The CDR3 sequence is CASSRGQAETQYF. Written as DNA, the CDR3 is TGTGCCAGCAGCAGGGGACAGGCTGAGACCCAGTACTTC. The genes are TRBV7-9 and TRBJ2-5; 8 bases map to TRBD1. CDR3 length: 13 residues. The germline V gene encodes CDR1 SEHNR and CDR2 FQNEAQ (reference sequence). Trimming took 5 bases from V and 5 from J; bases not matched to a gene: 4. Using reference TRBV7-9 and TRBJ2-5 for the parts outside the CDR3, the full variable domain is DTGVSQNPRHKITKRGQNVTFRCDPISEHNRLYWYRQTLGQGPEFLTYFQNEAQLEKSRLLSDRFSAERPKGSFSTLEIQRTEQGDSAMYLCASSRGQAETQYFGPGTRLLVL.

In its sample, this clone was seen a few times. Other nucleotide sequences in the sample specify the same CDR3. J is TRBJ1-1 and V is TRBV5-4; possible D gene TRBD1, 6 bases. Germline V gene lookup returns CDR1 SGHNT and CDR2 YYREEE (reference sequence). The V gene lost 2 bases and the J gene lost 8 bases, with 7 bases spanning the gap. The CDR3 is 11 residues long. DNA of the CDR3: TGTGCCAGCAGCTTCGGGACAGAAGCTTTCTTT. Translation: CASSFGTEAFF.

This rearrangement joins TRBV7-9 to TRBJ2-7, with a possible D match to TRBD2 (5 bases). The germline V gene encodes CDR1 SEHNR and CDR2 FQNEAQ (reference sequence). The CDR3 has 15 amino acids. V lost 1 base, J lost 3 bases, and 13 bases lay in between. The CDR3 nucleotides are TGTGCCAGCAGCTTAGTTCGGGGATCTTTCTACGAGCAGTACTTC. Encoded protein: CASSLVRGSFYEQYF.

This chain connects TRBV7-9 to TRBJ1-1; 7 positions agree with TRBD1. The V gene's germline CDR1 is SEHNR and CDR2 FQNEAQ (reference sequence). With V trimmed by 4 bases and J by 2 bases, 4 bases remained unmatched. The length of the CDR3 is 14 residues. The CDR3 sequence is CASSSGTDNTEAFF. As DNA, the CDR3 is TGTGCCAGCAGCTCCGGGACAGACAACACTGAAGCTTTCTTT.